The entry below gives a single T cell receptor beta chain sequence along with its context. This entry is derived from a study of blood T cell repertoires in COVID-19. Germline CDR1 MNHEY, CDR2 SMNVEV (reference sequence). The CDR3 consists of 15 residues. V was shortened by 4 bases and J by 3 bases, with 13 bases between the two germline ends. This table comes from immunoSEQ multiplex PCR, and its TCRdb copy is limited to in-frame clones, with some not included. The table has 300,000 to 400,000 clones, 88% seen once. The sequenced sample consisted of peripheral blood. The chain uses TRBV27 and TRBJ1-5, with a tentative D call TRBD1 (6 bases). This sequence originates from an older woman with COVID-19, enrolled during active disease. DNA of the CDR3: TGTGCCAGCAGTTCCCTACAGGGAAACAATCAGCCCCAGCATTTT. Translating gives CASSSLQGNNQPQHF.